These 12 T cell receptor beta chains were all obtained from the same sample, sequenced in a study of Graves' ophthalmopathy and Graves' hyperthyroidism (dated by TCRdb to 2016 to 2019). Sequenced using an Illumina HiSeq 2000. TCR beta CDR3 regions were amplified from RNA transcripts for repertoire sequencing. The first round of RT-PCR was done with HTBI primers and the Qiagen OneStep RT-PCR kit, and was followed by a second round of multiplex PCR, then size selection and purification. Starting from the raw public reads, TCRdb applied fastp trimming at Q25, assembled clones with MiXCR and retained in-frame beta chains. CDR3 protein sequences are deduplicated, and each keeps its most common genes and DNA. The sample table holds about half a million distinct CDR3 sequences, of which 13% to 15% were seen once. The ten top clones hold 9.8% of the sample. The specimen was blood. These receptors were taken from a woman in her twenties or thirties with Graves' ophthalmopathy. Donor details come from another sample of the same person, matched by shared clones.

V is TRBV28 and J is TRBJ2-7, with D maybe TRBD2 (6 bases). CDR1 and CDR2 from the germline V gene are MDHEN and SYDVKM. This CDR3 contains 14 residues. The V gene lost 2 bases and the J gene lost 7 bases, with 15 bases spanning the gap. CDR3 sequence reads: CASSLRLGESEQYF. As DNA, the CDR3 is TGTGCCAGCAGTTTAAGACTAGGAGAAAGTGAGCAGTACTTC.

This clonotype has just a few counts. A single base separates this from a much larger clone, so it may be a read error. The chain links TRBV12-3 or TRBV12-4 to TRBJ2-2, with D perhaps TRBD1 (6 bases). This CDR3 region has 15 residues. Here the CDR3 reads CASSPQGTNTGELCF. The CDR3 DNA follows: TGTGCCAGCAGTCCCCAGGGGACGAACACCGGGGAGCTGTGTTTT.

V usage is TRBV10-1 and J usage is TRBJ2-2, with D perhaps matching TRBD1 (5 bases). Between the trimmed V and J ends, which lost 3 bases and 8 bases, there was a span of 10 bases. CDR3 length equals 13 residues. Germline V gives CDR1 WNHNN, CDR2 SYGVQD (reference sequence). The chain's CDR3 is CASSEEGVGELFF. As DNA, the CDR3 is TGCGCCAGCAGTGAAGAAGGGGTGGGGGAGCTGTTTTTT.

Many counts were recorded for this clonotype. The rearrangement joins TRBV12-5 to TRBJ2-7; 10 bases are a match to TRBD2. Trimming cost V 6 bases and J 1 base; bases outside gene matches: 6. Germline lookup yields CDR1 LGHNT and CDR2 FRNRAP. The CDR3 consists of 15 residues. CDR3 loop: CASGTTSGSSYEQYF. For the CDR3, the DNA is TGTGCTAGTGGGACGACTAGCGGGTCGTCCTACGAGCAGTACTTC.

This clonotype showed up many times. The chain joins TRBV6-5 to TRBJ2-5; D assignment may be TRBD1 or TRBD2 (5 bases each). The CDR3 runs to 14 residues. From germline, CDR1 is MNHEY and CDR2 SVGAGI. The V end lost 2 bases, the J end lost 9 bases, and 16 bases lay between the germline ends. CDR3 in amino acids: CASSYAGGRFAQYF. As DNA, the CDR3 is TGTGCCAGCAGTTACGCTGGGGGAAGGTTTGCCCAGTACTTC.

In this sample, this clonotype turned up many times. This chain connects TRBV15 to TRBJ2-7; 9 bases match TRBD2. The germline V gene has CDR1 LNHNV and CDR2 YYDKDF (reference sequence). Losses at the gene ends were 3 bases for V and 1 base for J; bases not matched to a gene: 4. The CDR3 spans 15 residues. CDR3 sequence: CATSSPGLASYEQYF. The DNA of the CDR3 is TGTGCCACCAGCAGTCCGGGACTAGCATCCTACGAGCAGTACTTC. Variable domain in full (rest from reference TRBV15 and TRBJ2-7): DAMVIQNPRYQVTQFGKPVTLSCSQTLNHNVMYWYQQKSSQAPKLLFHYYDKDFNNEADTPDNFQSRRPNTSFCFLDIRSPGLGDTAMYLCATSSPGLASYEQYFGPGTRLTVT.

The table lists this clonotype with many counts. The chain employs TRBV6-1 and TRBJ1-2; tentatively, D is TRBD1 (5 bases). Trimming removed 10 bases at V and 4 bases at J, with 19 bases between. The CDR3 totals 14 residues. Germline CDR1 is MNHNS and CDR2 is SASEGT. In DNA form, the CDR3 reads TGTGCCACCGGGTTTGGGGGGGAAAGCTATGGCTACACCTTC. Amino acid sequence: CATGFGGESYGYTF.

The gene calls are TRBV30 and TRBJ2-4; a possible D gene is TRBD1 (6 bases). The V and J ends lost 4 bases and 6 bases respectively, with 16 bases between them. The germline gives CDR1 GTSNPN, CDR2 SVGIG (reference sequence). The CDR3 is 14 amino acids. CDR3 sequence (DNA): TGTGCCTGGACTATGCGAGGGGGTGGAAACATTCAGTACTTC. This sequence encodes CAWTMRGGGNIQYF. The full variable domain, in which reference TRBV30 and TRBJ2-4 provide the parts outside the CDR3, is SQTIHQWPATLVQPVGSPLSLECTVEGTSNPNLYWYRQAAGRGLQLLFYSVGIGQISSEVPQNLSASRPQDRQFILSSKKLLLSDSGFYLCAWTMRGGGNIQYFGAGTRLSVL.

The table lists this clonotype with many counts. The rearrangement links TRBV12-3 or TRBV12-4 to TRBJ2-2; tentatively, D is TRBD1 (5 bases). This CDR3 has 13 amino acids. The V end was cut by 6 bases, the J end by 4 bases, with 9 bases between. In nucleotides, the CDR3 is TGTGCCAGCAGCGTAGGGGCCACCGGGGAGCTGTTTTTT. It specifies CASSVGATGELFF.

There are many counts of this clonotype. The V gene is TRBV5-1, the J gene TRBJ1-1, with D hard to call. Germline assignment: CDR1 SGHRS and CDR2 YFSETQ. The CDR3 runs 15 residues. The germline V and J ends were trimmed by 0 bases and 6 bases, with 15 bases remaining between them. The CDR3 reads CASSLGTGHLAEAFF. CDR3 DNA sequence: TGCGCCAGCAGCTTGGGGACCGGTCATTTGGCTGAAGCTTTCTTT.

The chain has TRBV27 and TRBJ2-7; 8 bases align to TRBD1. V dropped 5 bases and J dropped 3; count of bases not matched to a gene: 6. CDR1 and CDR2 from the germline V gene are MNHEY and SMNVEV (reference sequence). This CDR3 is 14 amino acids long. The DNA for the CDR3 is TGTGCCAGCAGTCCGGACAGGGTTCTCTACGAGCAGTACTTC. Translating gives CASSPDRVLYEQYF.

The chain couples TRBV10-1 to TRBJ2-7; D not resolved. The V and J ends lost 3 bases and 6 bases respectively, with 9 bases between them. The CDR3 is made up of 12 amino acids. Germline-derived CDR1 and CDR2 are WNHNN and SYGVQD (reference sequence). CDR3 sequence reads: CASSDYFSEQYF. CDR3 in DNA: TGCGCCAGCAGTGACTATTTCTCCGAGCAGTACTTC.